The entry below gives a single T cell receptor (beta chain) sequence along with its context. A few counts support this clone. Its specific antigen is unknown. No base quality values were provided; no much bigger clone lies one nucleotide off. V is cut by 5 bases and J by 4 bases, and the space between the germline ends is 6 bases. From the cysteine through the phenylalanine, the CDR3 covers 12 amino acids. Only the CDR3 portion is preserved as DNA: 36 bases, with reading frame beginning at the first base. CDR1 and CDR2, per the germline V gene (reference sequence), are GTSNPN and SVGIG. This specimen comes from a study of beta chain features in type 1 diabetes (dated by TCRdb to the late 2010s). Describing the broader study: No differences in mean age, gender distribution, total cell number or subset yield were found between patients and healthy donors. A total of 107,917,701 sorted cells were examined across all samples, and the number of cells per subset was strongly correlated with RNA yield. The study compared TCRB repertoires of sorted circulating CD4+ T cell subsets between recently diagnosed type 1 diabetes patients and matched healthy donors. Whereas all 28 donors provided naive and central memory subsets, regulatory and stem cell-like memory subsets were isolated from just 8 patients and roughly 8 healthy donors. Broader findings and caveats from the paper: Because cDNA rather than genomic DNA was sequenced, highly expressing activated cells could have been over-represented, although no difference in activation and CD3 levels was found between groups. Because small numbers of individuals were included in the HLA sub-analyses, any influence of HLA type on TCRB rearrangement was left unresolved. At VDJ recombination sites, type 1 diabetes patients had fewer insertions and more deleted nucleotides, which implies abnormalities in thymic rearrangement. Naive, central memory and regulatory TCRB repertoires appeared to be more alike among patients than among healthy donors. In all four CD4+ subsets, TCRB CDR3 length was moderately but significantly shorter in type 1 diabetes patients. Shorter templates might have been favored by PCR, but patient and control samples were amplified and corrected together, so both groups would have been affected equally by any skew.

From each donor, a single peripheral blood sample of around 120 mL on average was drawn into heparinised tubes. Naive, central memory, regulatory and stem cell-like memory CD4+ T cells were sorted on a BD FACSAria II using a panel including CD45RO, CCR7, CD25, CD127, CD95 and CD27. A purity above 95% was achieved for all sorted populations. PBMCs were isolated immediately by Lymphoprep density gradient centrifugation and stained directly without culture. To minimize batch effects, samples were stained and sorted in pairs, one healthy donor with one patient per experiment. The High Capacity cDNA Reverse Transcription Kit was used to reverse transcribe all of the isolated RNA, meaning that expressed TCRB transcripts were what got sequenced. Deep immunoSEQ sequencing was applied to naive, central memory and regulatory T cell samples, giving an average of roughly 3.5 million total reads per sample. Sorted cells were lysed in RLT buffer and RNA was extracted with DNase-treated RNeasy Micro or Mini kits, depending on cell number. To prevent cross-contamination, every cell subset was processed on its own, while patient and healthy donor samples were processed together. TCRB sequences were amplified from cDNA with the immunoSEQ multiplex PCR, producing 87-bp fragments spanning the CDR3 region. Sequencing of the amplicons was performed on the Illumina HiSeq platform. The paper's processing steps were these. PCR bias was corrected computationally using synthetic template baselines, and reads within Hamming distance 2 were collapsed, with unmergeable singletons discarded. By aligning reads against IMGT, V, D and J genes, CDR3 length, and insertions or deletions at six rearrangement sites were assigned. Within each subset, clonotype counts were normalized to sorted cell number, and only after that were true diversity and Gini coefficients computed with the tcR R package. The overlap coefficient, calculated on TCRB nucleotide sequences, was used to quantify repertoire sharing. Out-of-frame TCRB sequences from naive cells were analyzed to stand in for the pre-selection repertoire. TCRdb re-hosts the immuneACCESS table, in-frame sequences only. Its copies lack some clones; in the studies checked, an unresolved V gene accounts for under half of them, and the cause for the rest is not known. That table is the source of V, J and clone size, and D and trimming were worked out from the DNA. The sample profile shows roughly 700,000 clones; under 15% of them were found once. The ten largest clonotypes hold roughly 0.022% of the sample.

Sample: naive CD4+ T cells from blood. Per the publication, the cell subset or site label means: true naive CD4+ T cells. The source of this sequence is a man between 18 and 35 years old with type 1 diabetes. The chain couples TRBV30 to TRBJ1-6; matching of 6 bases hints at TRBD1 as the D gene. The CDR3 region has the sequence CAWQGYNSPLHF. In nucleotide form, the sequence is TGTGCCTGGCAGGGGTATAATTCACCCCTCCACTTT.